These 10 T cell receptor beta chains were sequenced from one sample in a study of CD8 T cells in ankylosing spondylitis. TCRdb re-called the 5' RACE reads with MiXCR, one entry per CDR3 protein. The data show a few hundred thousand distinct CDR3 sequences, roughly 10% seen once. The sequencing input was blood, either unsorted or a sorted T cell fraction (not recorded which). The source is a female donor with ankylosing spondylitis or in good health (not recorded which).

This clonotype appeared a few times. This chain uses TRBV20-1 with TRBJ2-3, with D unclear. This CDR3 spans 16 amino acids. Germline V gene lookup returns CDR1 DFQATT and CDR2 SNEGSKA (reference sequence). V shed 0 bases and J shed 2 bases, with 15 bases lying between them. CDR3 residues: CSARDPDGELTDTQYF. CDR3 sequence (DNA): TGCAGTGCTAGAGATCCCGACGGAGAACTCACAGATACGCAGTATTTT.

At least ten counts were recorded for this clonotype. The chain has TRBV20-1 and TRBJ2-3; tentatively, D is TRBD2 (6 bases). From germline, CDR1 is DFQATT and CDR2 SNEGSKA (reference sequence). The CDR3 covers 11 residues. CDR3 DNA sequence: TGCAGCCCGGGGGAACCAGATACGCAGTATTTT. Translating gives CSPGEPDTQYF.

V and J are TRBV3-1 and TRBJ2-4; tentatively, D is TRBD2 (6 bases). This CDR3 has 16 amino acids. Trimming left V 0 bases short and J 1 base short, with 10 bases between. Looked up from germline, CDR1 is LGHDT and CDR2 is YNNKEL (reference sequence). The CDR3 loop reads CASSQDRGLAKNIQYF. The CDR3 DNA reads TGTGCCAGCAGCCAAGATCGGGGGTTGGCCAAAAACATTCAGTACTTC.

The V and J genes are TRBV12-3 or TRBV12-4 and TRBJ1-1; 7 bases align to TRBD1. With 6 bases clipped from V and 4 bases from J, the junction kept 11 bases outside the gene matches. This CDR3 is built from 15 residues. The DNA for the CDR3 is TGTGCCAGCAGAGAATACAGGGGTTGGGCCACTGAAGCTTTCTTT. It specifies CASREYRGWATEAFF.

The genes are TRBV20-1 and TRBJ1-5, with D perhaps matching TRBD1 (6 bases). Trimming took 4 bases from V and 5 from J, leaving 12 bases between them. Germline values: CDR1 DFQATT, CDR2 SNEGSKA (reference sequence). The CDR3 is 13 residues long. The CDR3 region is CSAKGDLYQPQHF. In DNA form, the CDR3 reads TGCAGTGCTAAGGGGGATCTATATCAGCCCCAGCATTTT.

There are many counts of this clonotype. V is TRBV20-1 and J is TRBJ2-1, with 7 bases aligning to TRBD2. Trimming removed 6 bases from V and 2 bases from J; junction bases left unmatched: 7. The CDR3 consists of 14 residues. The germline V gene has CDR1 DFQATT and CDR2 SNEGSKA (reference sequence). The CDR3 sequence: CSAAPSGAYNEQFF. The CDR3 bases are TGCAGTGCGGCACCTAGCGGCGCCTACAATGAGCAGTTCTTC.

This clonotype has a handful of counts. This rearrangement joins TRBV27 to TRBJ2-1; TRBD2 agrees at 9 bases. With 0 bases clipped from V and 8 bases from J, the junction kept 5 bases outside the gene matches. There are 15 residues in the CDR3. Germline CDR1 and CDR2: MNHEY and SMNVEV (reference sequence). CDR3 in DNA: TGTGCCAGCAGTTTATCGCGCGGGGGGGCAGATGAGCAGTTCTTC. Amino acids: CASSLSRGGADEQFF.

At least ten counts were recorded for this clonotype. The chain has TRBV29-1 and TRBJ1-4; 7 bases fit TRBD1. The CDR3 extends over 14 amino acids. Germline values: CDR1 SQVTM, CDR2 ANQGSEA. V shed 4 bases and J 2 bases; nucleotides not matched to a gene: 4. The CDR3 protein is CSVADRATNEKLFF. In nucleotides, the CDR3 is TGCAGCGTTGCCGACAGGGCTACTAATGAAAAACTGTTTTTT.

Comments on this clonotype: Possible read error: a much larger clone is one base away. The chain joins TRBV20-1 to TRBJ2-1; a possible D gene is TRBD2 (6 bases). This CDR3 region has 15 residues. Germline lookup yields CDR1 DFQATT and CDR2 SNEGSKA (reference sequence). Deletions cut 7 bases from V and 0 bases from J, with 16 bases between. The CDR3 is CSGPRGVSSYNEQFF. CDR3 in DNA: TGCAGTGGCCCCCGCGGGGTAAGCTCCTACAATGAGCAGTTCTTC.

This clonotype was counted ten times or more. The genes are TRBV29-1 and TRBJ2-4, with D possibly being TRBD1 or TRBD2 (6 bases each). The V gene's germline CDR1 is SQVTM and CDR2 ANQGSEA. The length of the CDR3 is 12 residues. The V end lost 7 bases, the J end lost 1 base, and 8 bases lay between the germline ends. As DNA, the CDR3 is TGCAGCGGGAGGGGGGCCAAAAACATTCAGTACTTC. Translated, it gives CSGRGAKNIQYF.